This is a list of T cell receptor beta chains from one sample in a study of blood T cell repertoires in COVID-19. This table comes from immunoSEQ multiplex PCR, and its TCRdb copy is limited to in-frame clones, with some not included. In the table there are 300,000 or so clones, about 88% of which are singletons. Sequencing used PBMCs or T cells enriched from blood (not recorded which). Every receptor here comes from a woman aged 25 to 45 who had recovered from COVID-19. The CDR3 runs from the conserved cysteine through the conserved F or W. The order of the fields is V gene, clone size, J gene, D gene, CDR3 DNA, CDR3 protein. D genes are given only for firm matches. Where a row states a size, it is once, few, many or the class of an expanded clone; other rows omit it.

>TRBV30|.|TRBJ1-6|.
TGTGCCTGTGGCCGGGGTGATTCACCCCTCCACTTT
CACGRGDSPLHF
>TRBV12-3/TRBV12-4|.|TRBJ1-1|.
TGTGCCAGCAGCTTCTCCGGGATAGACGCTTTCTTT
CASSFSGIDAFF
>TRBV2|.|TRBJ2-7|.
TGTGCCAGCAGTCGAGACACCGTCTACGAGCAGTACTTC
CASSRDTVYEQYF
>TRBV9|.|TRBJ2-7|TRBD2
TGTGCCAGCAGCGCTAGCGGGGGGCCCTACGAGCAGTACTTC
CASSASGGPYEQYF
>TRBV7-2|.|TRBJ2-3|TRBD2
TGTGCCAGGACTAGCGGGGTGGTACGGGATACGCAGTATTTT
CARTSGVVRDTQYF
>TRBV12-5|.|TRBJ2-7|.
TGTGCTAGTGGTACCCGTGGTGGTAGGGGGGGGCCCTACGAGCAGTACTTC
CASGTRGGRGGPYEQYF
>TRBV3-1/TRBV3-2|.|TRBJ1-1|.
TGTGCCAGCAGCCCCTGGTCTGGGGGCGGTAACACTGAAGCTTTCTTT
CASSPWSGGGNTEAFF
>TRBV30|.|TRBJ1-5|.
TGTGCCTGGAGGGAACAGGGTAATCAGCCCCAGCATTTT
CAWREQGNQPQHF
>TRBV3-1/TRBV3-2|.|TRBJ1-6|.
TGTGCCAGCAGCCAGTTCGGAGTAGATTCACCCCTCCACTTT
CASSQFGVDSPLHF
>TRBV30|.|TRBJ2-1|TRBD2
TGTGCCTGGAGTGTACGACTAGCGGGGGGCTTCCACAATGAGCAGTTCTTC
CAWSVRLAGGFHNEQFF
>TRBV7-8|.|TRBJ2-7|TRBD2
TGTGCCAGCAGCTCGCGTACTAGCGGGGGTCGCTACGAGCAGTACTTC
CASSSRTSGGRYEQYF
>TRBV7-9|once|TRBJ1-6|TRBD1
TGTGCCAGCAGCTTAGAAAGGGGGCCCGACAATTCACCCCTCCACTTT
CASSLERGPDNSPLHF
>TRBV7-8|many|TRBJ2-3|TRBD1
TGTGCCAGCAGCGCCGACAGGGTTAGCACAGATACGCAGTATTTT
CASSADRVSTDTQYF
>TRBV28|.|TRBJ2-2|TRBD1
TGTGCCAGCAGCACCCAGGGACAGGGGGTCTCCGGGGAGCTGTTTTTT
CASSTQGQGVSGELFF
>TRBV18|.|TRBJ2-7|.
TGTGCCAGCTCACCAGGGGCCAATGTATACGAGCAGTACTTC
CASSPGANVYEQYF
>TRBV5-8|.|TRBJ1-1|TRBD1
TGTGCCAGCACTCTTCAGGACAGGGAGAACACTGAAGCTTTCTTT
CASTLQDRENTEAFF
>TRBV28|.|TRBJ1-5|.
TGTGCCAGCAGTCCCCGGACTCACAATCAGCCCCAGCATTTT
CASSPRTHNQPQHF
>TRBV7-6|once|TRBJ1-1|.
TGTGCCAGCAGCTTAGGGGGCCGGGGGGCGTTAAACGCTGAAGCTTTCTTT
CASSLGGRGALNAEAFF
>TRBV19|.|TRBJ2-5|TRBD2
TGTGCCAGTAGTGGTAATAGCGGGGGGGTAGAGACCCAGTACTTC
CASSGNSGGVETQYF
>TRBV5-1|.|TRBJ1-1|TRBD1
TGCGCCAGCAGCAATGGACAGGGGCTTTGGGGAGCTTTCTTT
CASSNGQGLWGAFF
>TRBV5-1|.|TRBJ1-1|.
TGCGCCAGCAGCTTGCTCCCGGACACTGAAGCTTTCTTT
CASSLLPDTEAFF
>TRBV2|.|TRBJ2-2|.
TGTGCCAGCAGTTCAACCCTCGGCACCGGGGAGCTGTTTTTT
CASSSTLGTGELFF
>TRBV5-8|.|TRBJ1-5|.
TGTGCCAGCAGCCCCCGAGTGAGGGAGGATCAGCCCCAGCATTTT
CASSPRVREDQPQHF
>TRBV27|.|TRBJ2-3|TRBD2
TGTGCCAGCGCCACATTGGGACTAGCGAGAGATACGCAGTATTTT
CASATLGLARDTQYF
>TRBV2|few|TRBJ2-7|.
TGTGCCAGCACCTCAGGAAGGGGGGGAATTTACGAGCAGTACTTC
CASTSGRGGIYEQYF
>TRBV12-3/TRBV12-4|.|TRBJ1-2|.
TGTGCCAGCAGTTTATCAGGGAATGGCTACACCTTC
CASSLSGNGYTF
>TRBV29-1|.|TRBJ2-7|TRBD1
TGCAGCGTTGAACTTGGTTTAGGACAGGGCGGCTACGAGCAGTACTTC
CSVELGLGQGGYEQYF
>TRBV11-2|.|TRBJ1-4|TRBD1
TGTGCCAGCAGCTTAGGATTTCGACAGGGGGCCGGTGAAAAACTGTTTTTT
CASSLGFRQGAGEKLFF
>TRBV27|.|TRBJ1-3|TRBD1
TGTGCCAGCAGTTCTTCTGGACAGGGGGAATACACCATATATTTT
CASSSSGQGEYTIYF
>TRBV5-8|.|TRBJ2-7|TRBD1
TGTGCCAGCAGCAAGACAGGGGTCGATGGCGAGCAGTACTTC
CASSKTGVDGEQYF
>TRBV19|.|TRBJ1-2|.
TGTGCCAGTAGGAGGAGGGACGGCGTCTATGGCTACACCTTC
CASRRRDGVYGYTF
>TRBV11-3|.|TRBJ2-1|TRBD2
TGTGCCAGCAGCCCAGGATGGCGGGGGGGCCAGGATGAGCAGTTCTTC
CASSPGWRGGQDEQFF
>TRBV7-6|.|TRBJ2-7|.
TGTGCCAGCAGCTCTTCCAGCCATCACGGGGGATACGAGCAGTACTTC
CASSSSSHHGGYEQYF
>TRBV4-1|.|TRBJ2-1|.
TGCGCCAGCAGCCAAGAAGGATCCAGGGCGGGGAATGAGCAGTTCTTC
CASSQEGSRAGNEQFF
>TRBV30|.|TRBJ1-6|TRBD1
TGTGCCTGGACCCAGACCGGGACAGGGAGCGCCTTCTTCTTT
CAWTQTGTGSAFFF
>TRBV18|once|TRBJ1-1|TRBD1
TGTGCCAGCTCCTTCGGACAGGGCGGGAACACTGAAGCTTTCTTT
CASSFGQGGNTEAFF
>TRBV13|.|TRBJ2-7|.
TGTGCCAGCAGACAAGCCCGGGGCTACGAGCAGTACTTC
CASRQARGYEQYF
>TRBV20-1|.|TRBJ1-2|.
TGCAGTGCTAGGGACAGCGGCTACACCTTC
CSARDSGYTF
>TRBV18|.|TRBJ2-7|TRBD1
TGTGCCAGCTCACAGGGACAGGGGGCGTTCGAGCAGTACTTC
CASSQGQGAFEQYF
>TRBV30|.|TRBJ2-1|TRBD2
TGTGCCTGGAGTGCGGGGGGGCCGCCCAATGAGCAGTTCTTC
CAWSAGGPPNEQFF
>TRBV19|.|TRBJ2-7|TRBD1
TGTGCCAGTAGTATGGGGACAGGGGGCTTGGAGCAGTACTTC
CASSMGTGGLEQYF
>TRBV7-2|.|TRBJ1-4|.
TGTGCCAGCAGCTTATCACCCAGGGAAAAACTGTTTTTT
CASSLSPREKLFF
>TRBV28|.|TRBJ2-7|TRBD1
TGTGCCAGCAGTTCACCCGGGACAGGTGTAGCCTACGAGCAGTACTTC
CASSSPGTGVAYEQYF
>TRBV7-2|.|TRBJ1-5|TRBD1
TGTGCCAGCAGCTGGAGACAGGGCGATCAGCCCCAGCATTTT
CASSWRQGDQPQHF